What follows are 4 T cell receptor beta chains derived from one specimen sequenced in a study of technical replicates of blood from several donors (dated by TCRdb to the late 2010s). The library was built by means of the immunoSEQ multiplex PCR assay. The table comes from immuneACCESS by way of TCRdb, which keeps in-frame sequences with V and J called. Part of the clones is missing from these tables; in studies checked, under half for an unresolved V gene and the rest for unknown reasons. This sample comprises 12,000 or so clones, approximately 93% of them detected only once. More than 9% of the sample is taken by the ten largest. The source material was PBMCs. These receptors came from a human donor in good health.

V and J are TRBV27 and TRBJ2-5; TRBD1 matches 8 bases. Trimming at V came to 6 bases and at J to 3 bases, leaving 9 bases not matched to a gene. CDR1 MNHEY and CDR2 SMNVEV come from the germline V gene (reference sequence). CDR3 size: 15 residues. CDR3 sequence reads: CASRNTGGGEETQYF. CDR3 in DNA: TGTGCCAGCAGGAATACAGGGGGTGGAGAAGAGACCCAGTACTTC.

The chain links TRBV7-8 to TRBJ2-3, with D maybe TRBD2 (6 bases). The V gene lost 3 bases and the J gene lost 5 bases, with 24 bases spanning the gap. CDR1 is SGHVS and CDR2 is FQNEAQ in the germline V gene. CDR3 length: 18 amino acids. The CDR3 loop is CASSLNYPGLLTGDTQYF. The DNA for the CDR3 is TGTGCCAGCAGCTTGAATTACCCGGGACTTCTCACGGGAGATACGCAGTATTTT. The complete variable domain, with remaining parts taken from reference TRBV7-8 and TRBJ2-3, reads GAGVSQSPRYKVAKRGQDVALRCDPISGHVSLFWYQQALGQGPEFLTYFQNEAQLDKSGLPSDRFFAERPEGSVSTLKIQRTQQEDSAVYLCASSLNYPGLLTGDTQYFGPGTRLTVL.

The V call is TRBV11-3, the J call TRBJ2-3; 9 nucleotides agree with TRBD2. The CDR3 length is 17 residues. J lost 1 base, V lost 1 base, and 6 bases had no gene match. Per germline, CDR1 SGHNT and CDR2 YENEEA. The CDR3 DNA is TGTGCCAGCAGCTTAGGCCTGACTAGCGGAGGCACAGATACGCAGTATTTT. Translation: CASSLGLTSGGTDTQYF.

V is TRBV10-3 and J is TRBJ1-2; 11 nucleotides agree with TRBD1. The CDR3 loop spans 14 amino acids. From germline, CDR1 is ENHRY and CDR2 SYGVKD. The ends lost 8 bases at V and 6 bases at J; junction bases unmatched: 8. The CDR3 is CAIGGQGVPDGYTF. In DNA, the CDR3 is TGTGCCATCGGGGGACAGGGGGTCCCGGATGGCTACACCTTC.